This T cell receptor beta chain was sequenced in a study of cytomegalovirus exposure and HLA in healthy donors. The study ran its PCR with 60 Vbeta and 13 Jbeta primers. Some clones are missing from TCRdb's copy, which holds only in-frame ones; the method was immunoSEQ multiplex PCR. Found here are around 210,000 clones; the top ten clones hold around 0.95%. The CDR3 is 13 amino acids. Germline trimming cut 7 bases from V and 6 bases from J; bases unmatched to any gene: 8. Germline V gene lookup returns CDR1 SNHLY and CDR2 FYNNEI. This receptor was obtained from a woman in her 30s in good health and CMV-seropositive. The material sequenced was PBMCs. V gene TRBV2 combines with J gene TRBJ1-2; 7 bases line up with TRBD1. The CDR3 coding sequence is TGTGCCAGCATAAAGGGGGCCAAAGATGGCTACACCTTC. Its translation: CASIKGAKDGYTF.